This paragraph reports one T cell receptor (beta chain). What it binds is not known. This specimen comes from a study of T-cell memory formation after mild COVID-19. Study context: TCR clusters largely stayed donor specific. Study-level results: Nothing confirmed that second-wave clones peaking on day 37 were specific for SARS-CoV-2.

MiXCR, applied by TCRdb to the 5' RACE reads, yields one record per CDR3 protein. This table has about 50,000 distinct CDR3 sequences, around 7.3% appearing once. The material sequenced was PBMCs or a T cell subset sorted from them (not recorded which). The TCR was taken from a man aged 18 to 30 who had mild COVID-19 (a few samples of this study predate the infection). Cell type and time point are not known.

CDR3 in amino acids: CASKRSLDTGELFF. The CDR3 coding sequence is TGTGCCAGTAAGAGGTCCTTGGACACCGGGGAGCTGTTTTTT. The V gene is TRBV19, the J gene TRBJ2-2; unclear D gene. V was trimmed by 7 bases and J by 3 bases, leaving 12 bases between them. CDR3 length: 14 amino acids. CDR1 LNHDA and CDR2 SQIVND come from the germline V gene (reference sequence). Complete variable domain (other parts from reference TRBV19 and TRBJ2-2): DGGITQSPKYLFRKEGQNVTLSCEQNLNHDAMYWYRQDPGQGLRLIYYSQIVNDFQKGDIAEGYSVSREKKESFPLTVTSAQKNPTAFYLCASKRSLDTGELFFGEGSRLTVL.